This T cell receptor beta chain was retrieved from a study of neurological immune-mediated disorders (dated by TCRdb to 2018 to 2020). Background on the whole study: Of the 35 or so multiple sclerosis patients, some 30 had relapsing-remitting MS and 3 had secondary progressive MS. Peripheral blood TCR-beta repertoires from patients with HTLV-I-associated myelopathy (HAM/TSP), patients with multiple sclerosis, and healthy controls were compared in the study using UMI-based sequencing. The approximately 110 TCR-beta libraries included longitudinal samples, technical triplicates and paired sorted CD4+ and CD8+ T-cell subsets alongside PBMC samples. Longitudinal HAM/TSP and healthy donors had 3 time-points each (about 3-45 month intervals). Of the approximately 70 subjects in the cohort, around 15 were HAM/TSP patients, about 34 were multiple sclerosis patients, and some 20 were healthy controls. On the study overall, not on this receptor specifically: The MS cluster was not associated with any clinical or MRI features, and the authors stated that larger cohorts are needed. TCR clonal expansion was greatest in HAM/TSP patients and smallest in MS patients, who ranked below even healthy controls. Repertoires from 18 of 34 MS patients were grouped by phylogenetic analysis into a cluster of related CDR3 sequences, suggesting a possible repertoire-level signature. Expanded clones from different subjects shared no identical CDR3 amino acid sequences, which suggests that TCR-beta repertoires were private in all groups.

Taken from the germline V gene (reference sequence), the CDR1 and CDR2 loops are DFQATT and SNEGSKA. The CDR3, cysteine through phenylalanine, is 14 amino acids long. The entry retains the CDR3 DNA only, 42 bases that are in frame from base 1. After removal of 5 bases from V and 9 bases from J, the junction retains 8 bases not matched to a gene. cDNA was synthesized by template-switch 5'RACE using a primer with a 10-nucleotide random unique molecular identifier that tagged each TCR transcript. Over 180 million TCR-beta sequences, covering 15-18 subjects, were produced in each sequencing run. The RNeasy kit was used for extraction of total RNA. Using the KAPA Real-time Library Amplification kit, TCR-beta VDJ regions were amplified with primers for the TCR constant region and the 5'RACE anchor. Sample indexes and Illumina adaptors were added in a first PCR, and a second PCR then increased library yield. The roughly 650 bp TCR product was size-selected on a 2% E-gel SizeSelection system after Ampure bead purification. Before pooling, library quality was assessed on a Bioanalyzer, concentration was determined with Qubit, and library quantification was performed with the Kapa Library Quantification kit. Paired-end 2 x 150 bp sequencing of the libraries was performed on an Illumina HiSeq 2500. To increase sequence diversity, about 24-32% phiX was spiked into each library pool. The authors' analysis ran thus. Quality-filtered reads were processed with the UMI-based MiGEC pipeline, and over 90% of raw TCR sequences were removed by the MiGEC pipeline during error correction. VDJ genes were aligned to IMGT germline references, and clonotypes were defined by unique CDR3 amino acid sequence plus V-J genes. Clonal expansion, Shannon diversity, and CDR3 relatedness (CalcPairwiseDistances, ClusterSamples) were evaluated with VDJtools, and phylogenetic trees were built with CLCbio workbench. A clone was classed as expanded if it had 8 or more unique UMIs, a cutoff based on coefficient-of-variation modelling across technical triplicates. TCRdb trimmed public reads at Q25 via fastp, called clones via MiXCR and kept in-frame beta chains. Each entry merges the rows of one CDR3 protein and shows their most common DNA and genes. These V and J calls are TCRdb output, not the study's own analysis. The sample has tens of thousands of distinct CDR3 sequences on record, 3% to 3.5% of them singletons. The biggest ten clones account for about 8.3% of the sample.

Of note for this clonotype: The antigen it recognizes is unknown. A much larger clone differs from this one at a single base, so this may be a read error.

Explained via the paper, the time point label denotes: longitudinal time-point 1 (baseline). For unsorted PBMC libraries, 2 million PBMCs were used after storage in RNAlater at -80 degrees C until RNA extraction. Multiple sclerosis patients were enrolled in a US clinical protocol evaluating disease progression by magnetic resonance imaging. Peripheral blood was subjected to Ficoll-Hypaque density gradient centrifugation to isolate PBMCs, which were then cryopreserved in liquid nitrogen. The sequenced sample was PBMCs. This chain joins TRBV20-1 to TRBJ2-1; TRBD2 fits 12 bases in the junction. This TCR was recovered from a woman in her fifties or sixties with multiple sclerosis. The encoded CDR3 is CSAYRTSGVGEQFF. Read as DNA, the sequence is TGCAGTGCTTACAGGACTAGCGGGGTTGGTGAGCAGTTCTTC.